This T cell receptor beta chain was sequenced in a study of shared clonotypes between healthy human individuals. About the study: CD4 naive cells filled three plates per donor, CD4 memory three, CD8 naive two and CD8 memory one.

Per sorted-subset replicate PCR, input was 150 to 250 ng DNA, representing tens of thousands of T cell genomes. Profiling relied on immunoSEQ multiplex PCR, and the TCRdb table lists in-frame clones only, not all of them. The repertoire consists of roughly 760,000 clones, with approximately 79% occurring once and the leading ten covering roughly 1.7%. Trimming cost V 6 bases and J 1 base; bases outside gene matches: 9. The germline CDR1 and CDR2 sequences are SQVTM and ANQGSEA. This CDR3 spans 18 amino acids. The TCR sequence derives from a woman in her twenties or thirties in good health. The chain uses TRBV29-1 and TRBJ2-4; 16 nucleotides align to TRBD2. The specimen was memory CD4+ T cells sorted from blood. Subset of the sample: CD45RA-negative fraction. CDR3 DNA sequence: TGCAGCGTCGCCGCCGGGACTAGCGGGAGGGCCGCCAAAAACATTCAGTACTTC. Protein sequence: CSVAAGTSGRAAKNIQYF.